The 15 T cell receptor beta chains presented below share a single source sample, sequenced in a study of shared clonotypes between healthy human individuals (TCRdb year 2020). The protocol used for the library was the immunoSEQ multiplex PCR assay. The table comes from immuneACCESS by way of TCRdb, which keeps in-frame sequences with V and J called. Part of the clones is missing from these tables; in studies checked, under half for an unresolved V gene and the rest for unknown reasons. The sample table holds roughly 2,300,000 clones, of which just under 95% were seen once. Clones ranked in the top ten supply around 0.35% of the sample. The source material was naive CD4+ T cells from PBMCs. What this sample's cell subset or site label stands for: CD45RA+ positively selected. The source of these receptors is a man younger than 35 in good health. Some clones in this sample may be carry-over from other donors' samples.

The rearrangement joins TRBV9 to TRBJ2-3, with D perhaps given as TRBD1 or TRBD2 (5 bases each). This CDR3 region has 14 residues. Germline CDR1 and CDR2: SGDLS and YYNGEE. The V gene lost 4 bases and the J gene lost 2 bases, with 11 bases spanning the gap. The CDR3 region is CASSRQRTTDTQYF. CDR3 nucleotides: TGTGCCAGCAGCCGACAGCGGACCACAGATACGCAGTATTTT.

This sequence joins TRBV7-9 and TRBJ1-4, with D possibly being TRBD1 (5 bases). CDR3 length: 14 amino acids. V was shortened by 3 bases and J by 5 bases, with 10 bases between the two germline ends. Germline loops: CDR1 SEHNR, CDR2 FQNEAQ (reference sequence). Here the CDR3 reads CASSLGLVNEKLFF. For the CDR3, the DNA is TGTGCCAGCAGCTTGGGACTCGTAAATGAAAAACTGTTTTTT. Filled out from reference TRBV7-9 and TRBJ1-4, the complete variable domain reads DTGVSQNPRHKITKRGQNVTFRCDPISEHNRLYWYRQTLGQGPEFLTYFQNEAQLEKSRLLSDRFSAERPKGSFSTLEIQRTEQGDSAMYLCASSLGLVNEKLFFGSGTQLSVL.

The sample holds one count of this clone. This chain links TRBV27 with TRBJ1-1, with D possibly matching TRBD1 (5 bases). Germline CDR1 is MNHEY and CDR2 is SMNVEV (reference sequence). V lost 1 base to trimming and J lost 4 bases, with 10 bases between them. This CDR3 has 14 amino acids. CDR3 residues: CASSLYQGGTEAFF. The CDR3 DNA reads as TGTGCCAGCAGTTTATATCAGGGCGGCACTGAAGCTTTCTTT.

J is TRBJ2-7 and V is TRBV5-5; D is ambiguous. The CDR3 is made up of 14 amino acids. Germline CDR1 reads SGHKS; CDR2 reads YYEKEE (reference sequence). The V end was cut by 1 base, the J end by 3 bases, with 11 bases between. This CDR3 reads CASSLLTVNYEQYF. CDR3 sequence (DNA): TGTGCCAGCAGCTTGTTGACCGTGAACTACGAGCAGTACTTC.

V is TRBV2 and J is TRBJ2-3, with TRBD2 identical over 10 bases. V gave up 7 bases and J gave up 5 bases; unmatched junction bases: 9. The V gene's germline CDR1 is SNHLY and CDR2 FYNNEI. This CDR3 region has 15 residues. For the CDR3, the DNA is TGTGCCAGCATAGGACTAGCGGTCAGTAGAGATACGCAGTATTTT. Its protein is CASIGLAVSRDTQYF.

The count of this clone is one. The chain uses TRBV6-1 and TRBJ2-7, with 9 bases lining up with TRBD1. Germline V gene sequence: CDR1 MNHNS, CDR2 SASEGT. The CDR3 covers 15 residues. The trim removed 4 bases at V and 6 bases at J, leaving 10 bases unmatched. This chain's CDR3 is CASSGGTGGWSEQYF. The CDR3 DNA is TGTGCCAGCAGTGGGGGAACAGGGGGCTGGTCCGAGCAGTACTTC.

The V call is TRBV27, the J call TRBJ2-1; 10 bases are a match to TRBD2. This CDR3 spans 17 amino acids. Germline lookup yields CDR1 MNHEY and CDR2 SMNVEV (reference sequence). The V segment lost 2 bases and the J segment 7 bases; nucleotides outside the gene matches: 11. CDR3 sequence reads: CASSLMGLAGAYNEQFF. Written as DNA, the CDR3 is TGTGCCAGCAGTTTAATGGGGCTAGCGGGAGCGTATAATGAGCAGTTCTTC.

V gene TRBV5-1 combines with J gene TRBJ2-3; D unclear. This CDR3 has 14 residues. Trimming removed 7 bases from V and 0 bases from J, with 12 bases in between. CDR1 SGHRS and CDR2 YFSETQ come from the germline V gene. CDR3 in amino acids: CASDLALSTDTQYF. The CDR3 DNA is TGCGCCAGCGATCTTGCCCTAAGCACAGATACGCAGTATTTT.

The chain combines TRBV19 with TRBJ1-2; 10 bases are a match to TRBD1. The CDR3 is 15 amino acids. The V gene's germline CDR1 is LNHDA and CDR2 SQIVND (reference sequence). J lost 8 bases, V lost 3 bases, and 9 bases had no gene match. CDR3 in amino acids: CASSISGQGPGGYTF. The CDR3 DNA is TGTGCCAGTAGTATTTCGGGACAGGGGCCTGGCGGCTACACCTTC.

V and J are TRBV9 and TRBJ2-3, with TRBD2 identical over 10 bases. CDR3 size: 16 residues. V trimming: 1 base; J trimming: 4 bases; junction bases outside the gene matches: 6. Germline loops: CDR1 SGDLS, CDR2 YYNGEE. The CDR3 DNA sequence: TGTGCCAGCAGCGTATTAAGCGGGAGGGCCCCAGATACGCAGTATTTT. Amino acid sequence: CASSVLSGRAPDTQYF.

The rearrangement links TRBV5-5 to TRBJ1-2, with 7 bases identical to TRBD1. The CDR3 contains 12 residues. Per the germline V gene, CDR1 is SGHKS and CDR2 is YYEKEE (reference sequence). V shed 1 base and J 12 bases; nucleotides not matched to a gene: 6. CDR3 in amino acids: CASSLYDRDDTF. The CDR3 DNA is TGTGCCAGCAGCTTGTACGACAGGGACGACACCTTC.

Points on this clone: At the DNA level, this CDR3 is encoded by other sequences in the same sample as well. The J gene is TRBJ2-1, the V gene TRBV7-2, with 7 bases matching TRBD2. The CDR3 consists of 15 residues. From germline, CDR1 is SGHTA and CDR2 FQGNSA. V lost 0 bases and J lost 4; bases outside the gene matches: 3. CDR3 region: CASSLAASGYNEQFF. In nucleotides, the CDR3 is TGTGCCAGCAGCTTAGCGGCTAGCGGTTACAATGAGCAGTTCTTC.

The chain links TRBV18 to TRBJ2-1; no clear D gene. V was pared by 6 bases and J by 2 bases, with 17 bases between. CDR3 length equals 16 residues. CDR1 KGHSH and CDR2 LQKENI come from the germline V gene. The CDR3 sequence is CASSRLAVFAYNEQFF. In nucleotides, the CDR3 is TGTGCCAGCTCCCGTTTAGCAGTATTTGCCTACAATGAGCAGTTCTTC.

The chain uses TRBV5-1 and TRBJ2-3; D is perhaps TRBD1 (5 bases). This CDR3 spans 17 amino acids. The germline gives CDR1 SGHRS, CDR2 YFSETQ. Between the trimmed V and J ends, which lost 0 bases and 3 bases, there was a span of 17 bases. In nucleotides, the CDR3 is TGCGCCAGCAGCTTGGTAGGTTTAGACAGCAAGACAGATACGCAGTATTTT. Translating it yields CASSLVGLDSKTDTQYF. Full variable domain (rest looked up from reference TRBV5-1 and TRBJ2-3): KAGVTQTPRYLIKTRGQQVTLSCSPISGHRSVSWYQQTPGQGLQFLFEYFSETQRNKGNFPGRFSGRQFSNSRSEMNVSTLELGDSALYLCASSLVGLDSKTDTQYFGPGTRLTVL.

The DNA of the CDR3 is TGTGCCAGCAGTTACATGGGGTCTTTCAAACTGTTTTTT. It specifies CASSYMGSFKLFF. The chain employs TRBV6-5 and TRBJ1-4; D is unresolved. This CDR3 has 13 residues. Germline V lookup: CDR1 MNHEY, CDR2 SVGAGI. V was cut by 2 bases and J by 11 bases, with 12 bases left in between.